The 15 T cell receptor beta chains below were found in one sample sequenced in a study of T cells in Graves' hyperthyroidism and ophthalmopathy. RNA transcripts gave rise to amplified TCR beta CDR3 regions. A set of HTBI primers served as the primers for a first-round RT-PCR of the TCR CDR3. Each CDR3 protein is one row after TCRdb ran MiXCR on the multiplex PCR reads. This sample has around 380,000 distinct CDR3 sequences; 13% occur once, and the top ten carry less than 25%. Input material: blood. These receptors originate from a young man with Graves' hyperthyroidism that later progressed to Graves' ophthalmopathy.

This clonotype was counted at least ten times. This rearrangement joins TRBV28 to TRBJ1-5; D perhaps matches TRBD1 (6 bases). Germline lookup yields CDR1 MDHEN and CDR2 SYDVKM. The V and J ends lost 6 bases and 5 bases respectively, with 17 bases between them. The CDR3 has 15 amino acids. The DNA of the CDR3 is TGTGCCAGCAGCACCAGGGGCAGGGCGGATCAGCCCCAGCATTTT. Translated: CASSTRGRADQPQHF.

This chain connects TRBV27 to TRBJ2-7, with 10 bases lining up with TRBD1. Trimming took 5 bases from V and 3 from J; bases not matched to a gene: 7. Germline V lookup: CDR1 MNHEY, CDR2 SMNVEV (reference sequence). The length of the CDR3 is 15 residues. CDR3 bases: TGTGCCAGCAGTGATCCCGGGACAGGGGACTACGAGCAGTACTTC. This encodes CASSDPGTGDYEQYF.

This clonotype was seen many times. V and J are TRBV6-4 and TRBJ1-2, with 9 bases lining up with TRBD1. Unmatched junction bases numbered 11, after V lost 0 bases and J lost 0 bases. This CDR3 is built from 19 residues. In germline, CDR1 is MRHNA, CDR2 SNTAGT. CDR3 amino acids: CASSDSRGDRDSTNYGYTF. The CDR3 DNA sequence: TGTGCCAGCAGTGACTCGAGGGGGGACAGGGACTCGACTAACTATGGCTACACCTTC.

This clonotype was seen repeatedly, ten times or more. The chain joins TRBV20-1 to TRBJ1-1; D not resolved. V was trimmed by 5 bases and J by 1 base, leaving 5 bases between them. From germline, CDR1 is DFQATT and CDR2 SNEGSKA (reference sequence). CDR3 length: 11 amino acids. As DNA, the CDR3 is TGCAGTGCTTTCGGGAACACTGAAGCTTTCTTT. Its translation: CSAFGNTEAFF.

This clonotype was counted ten times or more. This chain uses TRBV28 with TRBJ2-7; D possibly matches TRBD1 or TRBD2 (5 bases each). This CDR3 has 14 amino acids. Germline V lookup: CDR1 MDHEN, CDR2 SYDVKM. The V and J ends lost 6 bases and 2 bases respectively, with 14 bases between them. The CDR3 bases are TGTGCCAGCAGCCCCCGGGGCGAGACCTACGAGCAGTACTTC. It translates to CASSPRGETYEQYF.

The sample holds a few counts of this clonotype. The chain combines TRBV11-3 with TRBJ2-4; D is ambiguous. CDR1 SGHNT and CDR2 YENEEA come from the germline V gene. The CDR3 length is 14 residues. Trimming pared 5 bases from V and 7 bases from J, leaving 15 bases between. CDR3 sequence (DNA): TGTGCCAGCAGCGAGAGAGGATCTGGGAACATTCAGTACTTC. As protein: CASSERGSGNIQYF.

The sample holds many counts of this clonotype. The gene calls are TRBV7-9 and TRBJ1-4; D gene uncertain. Germline values: CDR1 SEHNR, CDR2 FQNEAQ (reference sequence). The CDR3 has 13 residues. The V gene lost 2 bases and the J gene lost 4 bases, with 5 bases spanning the gap. CDR3 nucleotides: TGTGCCAGCAGCTTACGCCATAATGAAAAACTGTTTTTT. Translating gives CASSLRHNEKLFF.

This clonotype was counted many times. The V call is TRBV7-9, the J call TRBJ2-5; D may correspond to TRBD1 or TRBD2 (5 bases each). V was cut by 5 bases and J by 2 bases, with 12 bases left in between. CDR1 is SEHNR, CDR2 FQNEAQ, per germline (reference sequence). The CDR3 covers 14 residues. For the CDR3, the DNA is TGTGCCAGCAGCCCCGGGGCAGGGCAAGAGACCCAGTACTTC. As protein: CASSPGAGQETQYF. Looking up the rest from reference TRBV7-9 and TRBJ2-5 gives the full variable domain: DTGVSQNPRHKITKRGQNVTFRCDPISEHNRLYWYRQTLGQGPEFLTYFQNEAQLEKSRLLSDRFSAERPKGSFSTLEIQRTEQGDSAMYLCASSPGAGQETQYFGPGTRLLVL.

This clonotype was seen at least ten times. The chain employs TRBV20-1 and TRBJ1-2, with D hard to call. V lost 5 bases and J 3 bases, leaving 10 bases between the germline ends. The CDR3 sequence is 12 residues long. Germline CDR1 DFQATT, CDR2 SNEGSKA (reference sequence). The CDR3 DNA reads as TGCAGTGCTGACGGAACCGACTATGGCTACACCTTC. Protein product: CSADGTDYGYTF.

This clonotype was picked up many times. One end of the junction varies from germline; a read error may be responsible. V gene TRBV20-1 combines with J gene TRBJ2-7; D could derive from TRBD1 or TRBD2 (5 bases each). The CDR3 extends over 11 amino acids. CDR1 and CDR2 (germline): DFQATT, SNEGSKA (reference sequence). As DNA, the CDR3 is TGCAGTGTTAGAGGGGATTCCGAGCAGTACTTC. Its protein product is CSVRGDSEQYF.

The chain carries TRBV9 and TRBJ2-2; TRBD1 is a possible D gene (6 bases). Germline V gene lookup returns CDR1 SGDLS and CDR2 YYNGEE. V was trimmed by 4 bases and J by 4 bases, leaving 11 bases between them. The CDR3 extends over 14 amino acids. The CDR3 region is CASSPWTVTGELFF. The CDR3 DNA follows: TGTGCCAGCAGCCCATGGACAGTCACCGGGGAGCTGTTTTTT.

This clonotype came up many times. J is TRBJ2-7 and V is TRBV9, with D possibly matching TRBD1 (6 bases). The CDR3 is 14 residues long. Trimming cost V 3 bases and J 0 bases, with 10 bases left between them. Germline loops: CDR1 SGDLS, CDR2 YYNGEE. CDR3 residues: CASSAWDISYEQYF. The CDR3 bases are TGTGCCAGCAGCGCCTGGGACATCTCCTACGAGCAGTACTTC.

The chain joins TRBV5-1 to TRBJ2-2, with D maybe TRBD2 (5 bases). There are 14 residues in the CDR3. The germline gives CDR1 SGHRS, CDR2 YFSETQ. The V end lost 7 bases, the J end lost 7 bases, and 17 bases lay between the germline ends. CDR3 nucleotide sequence: TGCGCCAGCGCATTCAGGAGGAAACACGGGGAGCTGTTTTTT. This gives the protein CASAFRRKHGELFF.

This clonotype came up many times. The chain is built from TRBV27 and TRBJ2-1; TRBD1 is a possible D gene (6 bases). Trimming cost V 6 bases and J 6 bases, with 12 bases left between them. CDR3 length: 13 residues. Germline CDR1 reads MNHEY; CDR2 reads SMNVEV (reference sequence). This chain's CDR3 is CASRLDSSNEQFF. The DNA of the CDR3 is TGTGCCAGCAGATTGGACAGTAGCAATGAGCAGTTCTTC.

This clonotype was counted many times. The chain links TRBV7-9 to TRBJ1-5; 8 nucleotides line up with TRBD1. Per the germline V gene, CDR1 is SEHNR and CDR2 is FQNEAQ (reference sequence). Trimming removed 4 bases from V and 5 bases from J; junction bases left unmatched: 4. The length of the CDR3 is 14 residues. This CDR3 reads CASSSAGGHQPQHF. CDR3 DNA: TGTGCCAGCAGCTCGGCAGGGGGCCATCAGCCCCAGCATTTT.